Below, one T cell receptor (beta chain) is given with its context. This clone was recorded many times. This clone's antigen is unknown. Per-base qualities were not stored, and no clone one base away is much larger. CDR1 and CDR2 (MDHEN, SYDVKM) derive from the germline V gene. V loses 2 bases, J loses 2 bases, and the germline ends lie 10 bases apart. From the cysteine through the phenylalanine, the CDR3 covers 16 amino acids. Only the CDR3 portion is preserved as DNA: 48 bases, with reading frame beginning at the first base. No patient had received any treatment before thyroid surgery. Using T-cell receptor beta sequencing, the researchers looked back retrospectively at clinical samples from patients, gathered between about 2012 and 2018. These data originate in a study of metastatic and nonmetastatic thyroid tumors (dated by TCRdb to 2018 to 2021). For the wider study: Repertoires from peripheral blood and from tumor or nodule tissue samples of malignant and benign thyroid patients were compared. General findings and caveats noted by the study authors: In both blood and tumor samples, TCR beta diversity was reported to be significantly higher in malignant tumors than in benign nodules.

The library was obtained by PCR. This sample was sequenced with an Illumina HiSeq 4000. High-throughput sequencing was used to profile the CDR3 region of the TCR beta-chain in every patient. The source study handled its data this way. CDR3 differences across clinicopathological groups were used to build a classifier for discriminating distant-metastatic papillary thyroid cancer patients. The Shannon index was used to measure repertoire diversity, and the Morisita-Horn index was used to measure how similar tumor and blood repertoires were. TCRdb's own reprocessing of the public reads used fastp at Q25 and MiXCR and kept productive beta chains. These V and J calls derive from TCRdb rather than the authors' analysis. A total of roughly 98,000 clones appear in this sample, 14% to 15% of them only once. 3% to 4.5% of the sample is in the top ten clones.

This chain is built from TRBV28 and TRBJ1-6, with no confidently assigned D gene. The sequence was collected from a female donor with papillary thyroid cancer or a benign thyroid nodule (not recorded which). Some clones in this sample may be carry-over from other donors' samples. The sequenced material came from blood. DNA sequence: TGTGCCAGCAGTTTAAATAAGGGTACCTATAATTCACCCCTCCACTTT. This codes for CASSLNKGTYNSPLHF.